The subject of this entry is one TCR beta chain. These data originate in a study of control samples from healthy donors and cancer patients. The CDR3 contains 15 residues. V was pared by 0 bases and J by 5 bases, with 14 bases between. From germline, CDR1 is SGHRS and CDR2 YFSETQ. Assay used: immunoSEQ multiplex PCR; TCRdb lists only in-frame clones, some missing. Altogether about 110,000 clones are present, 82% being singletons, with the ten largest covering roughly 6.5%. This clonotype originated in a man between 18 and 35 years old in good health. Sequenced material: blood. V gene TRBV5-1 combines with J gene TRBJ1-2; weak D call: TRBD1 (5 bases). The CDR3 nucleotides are TGCGCCAGCAGCTTGGTAACAGGAACTTCTTATGGCTACACCTTC. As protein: CASSLVTGTSYGYTF.